This TCR beta chain was captured in a study of blood T cell repertoires in COVID-19. Study overall: COVID-19 samples, acute and convalescent, were from the United States, Italy and Spain. T cells, B-cell-depleted T cells, or PBMCs supplied cDNA or gDNA.

CDR3 length: 14 residues. The ends were cut back, 7 bases at V and 3 bases at J, with 14 bases in the middle. Per the germline V gene, CDR1 is MNHEY and CDR2 is SVGAGI. As originally analysed: Amplification with reference gene primers provided the estimates of nucleated cell counts. Method: immunoSEQ multiplex PCR; TCRdb's copy keeps in-frame clones and lacks some. That table gives V, J and clone size, and the DNA gave D and trimming. The profile shows 360,000 or so clones, 90% of them singletons. This clone was recorded once. The clonotype was recovered from a man aged 18 to 35 with active or convalescent COVID-19. Sequencing input: peripheral blood. The gene calls are TRBV6-5 and TRBJ2-3; TRBD1 might be the D (6 bases). The CDR3 spells CASTGGRGTDTQYF. Written as DNA, the CDR3 is TGTGCCAGCACTGGGGGCCGAGGGACAGATACGCAGTATTTT.